The 24 T cell receptor beta chains reported below all come from one sample, sequenced in a study of cytomegalovirus exposure and HLA in healthy donors. This PCR relied on a set of 60 Vbeta primers and 13 Jbeta primers. Sequenced by immunoSEQ multiplex PCR; TCRdb stores in-frame clones only, minus some. This table holds roughly 150,000 clones, over 75% found once. Specimen: PBMCs. Receptors were obtained from a female donor in good health and CMV-seronegative.

V usage is TRBV5-1 and J usage is TRBJ1-5, with a possible D match to TRBD1 (6 bases). CDR3 length equals 16 residues. The ends were cut back, 4 bases at V and 0 bases at J, with 14 bases in the middle. The germline CDR1 and CDR2 sequences are SGHRS and YFSETQ. In nucleotides, the CDR3 is TGCGCCAGCAGCGAAACAGGGTTGAATAGCAATCAGCCCCAGCATTTT. Translating gives CASSETGLNSNQPQHF.

The chain employs TRBV5-1 and TRBJ2-5, with D maybe TRBD2 (6 bases). Germline loops: CDR1 SGHRS, CDR2 YFSETQ. V was shortened by 4 bases and J by 2 bases, with 12 bases between the two germline ends. The CDR3 has 14 residues. CDR3 region: CASSPSGLQETQYF. In DNA form, the CDR3 reads TGCGCCAGCAGCCCAAGCGGGCTTCAAGAGACCCAGTACTTC.

The chain recombines TRBV12-5 with TRBJ2-7, with D perhaps matching TRBD1 (7 bases). The CDR3 spans 14 residues. The ends were cut back, 4 bases at V and 2 bases at J, with 12 bases in the middle. Germline V gives CDR1 LGHNT, CDR2 FRNRAP. CDR3 amino acids: CASGSGDSPYEQYF. CDR3 DNA: TGTGCTAGTGGTTCGGGGGACAGCCCCTACGAGCAGTACTTC.

The chain recombines TRBV7-9 with TRBJ2-1; 10 bases agree with TRBD2. J was trimmed by 3 bases and V by 5 bases; bases with no gene match: 4. Looked up from germline, CDR1 is SEHNR and CDR2 is FQNEAQ (reference sequence). The CDR3 length is 15 residues. The CDR3 DNA sequence: TGTGCCAGCAGCCAGACTAGCGGGTACTACAATGAGCAGTTCTTC. Amino acids: CASSQTSGYYNEQFF.

Turning to this clone: Mismatch with germline at one junction end may stem from a read error. This chain uses TRBV10-3 with TRBJ2-3; 7 bases are shared with TRBD1. Germline V gene lookup returns CDR1 ENHRY and CDR2 SYGVKD. CDR3 length: 12 amino acids. The CDR3 DNA follows: TGTGCCATCAGTGAGCGTGGGACAGTCAAAGATTTT. Residues: CAISERGTVKDF.

CDR3 amino acids: CASNREETQYF. CDR3 bases: TGTGCCAGCAACAGAGAAGAGACCCAGTACTTC. The chain is built from TRBV21-1 and TRBJ2-5; TRBD1, as called in the table, went unchecked against the DNA. TRBV21-1 is annotated as a pseudogene. This CDR3 spans 11 amino acids.

This clone was counted a few times. The chain recombines TRBV29-1 with TRBJ2-2; weak D call: TRBD1 (6 bases). Trimming left V 7 bases short and J 2 bases short, with 17 bases between. Germline V lookup: CDR1 SQVTM, CDR2 ANQGSEA. CDR3 length equals 15 residues. The CDR3 spells CSASRGRGNTGELFF. For the CDR3, the DNA is TGCAGCGCCTCAAGGGGCAGGGGTAACACCGGGGAGCTGTTTTTT.

Only a few counts were recorded for this clone. Other DNA sequences in the sample encode the same CDR3. The chain couples TRBV30 to TRBJ2-1, with TRBD2 as a possible D gene (5 bases). Trimming took off 3 bases at V and 3 bases at J, with 6 bases between the two ends. The CDR3 consists of 12 residues. Germline V CDR1 and CDR2: GTSNPN, SVGIG (reference sequence). The CDR3 nucleotides are TGTGCCTGGAGCGGGAACTACAATGAGCAGTTCTTC. Its protein is CAWSGNYNEQFF.

V is TRBV6-6 and J is TRBJ1-5, with 8 bases identical to TRBD1. CDR3 length: 15 residues. V trimming: 5 bases; J trimming: 2 bases; junction bases outside the gene matches: 5. From germline, CDR1 is MNHNY and CDR2 SVGAGI (reference sequence). The CDR3 loop is CASSPTGVGNQPQHF. The CDR3 nucleotides read TGTGCCAGCAGTCCGACAGGGGTTGGCAATCAGCCCCAGCATTTT.

The chain joins TRBV29-1 to TRBJ2-1, with TRBD1 matching over 7 bases. CDR3 length: 17 residues. Trimming took 1 base from V and 0 from J; bases not matched to a gene: 9. Germline V lookup: CDR1 SQVTM, CDR2 ANQGSEA. As DNA, the CDR3 is TGCAGCGTTGAAGTTCTGCAGACAGGGCTCTCCTACAATGAGCAGTTCTTC. Protein: CSVEVLQTGLSYNEQFF.

The chain combines TRBV28 with TRBJ1-5; D ambiguous. V was cut by 6 bases and J by 4 bases, with 10 bases left in between. Germline V lookup: CDR1 MDHEN, CDR2 SYDVKM. The CDR3 is 13 amino acids. This chain's CDR3 is CASSPTSNQPQHF. The CDR3 DNA follows: TGTGCCAGCAGCCCGACTTCAAATCAGCCCCAGCATTTT.

This clone has a handful of counts. The rearrangement joins TRBV27 to TRBJ2-1; 9 positions match TRBD2. The length of the CDR3 is 16 residues. Germline CDR1 reads MNHEY; CDR2 reads SMNVEV (reference sequence). After removal of 4 bases from V and 9 bases from J, the junction contained 13 bases not matched to a gene. The CDR3 DNA reads as TGTGCCAGCAGTTCGAGCCCTAGCGGGACTTTCGGTGAGCAGTTCTTC. This gives the protein CASSSSPSGTFGEQFF.

The chain is built from TRBV7-2 and TRBJ1-4, with D maybe TRBD1 (6 bases). The CDR3 consists of 14 residues. The V gene's germline CDR1 is SGHTA and CDR2 FQGNSA. V lost 1 base and J lost 13, with 16 bases in between. The DNA of the CDR3 is TGTGCCAGCAGCTTAGGGCCGGTCCAAGGGGGACTGTTTTTT. Translation gives CASSLGPVQGGLFF.

Only a few counts were recorded for this clone. J is TRBJ2-1 and V is TRBV5-1; 8 bases map to TRBD2. CDR3 length equals 15 residues. V shed 0 bases, J shed 9 bases, and the junction held 8 bases outside the gene matches. Germline CDR1 and CDR2: SGHRS and YFSETQ. CDR3 residues: CASSLESSGWVEQFF. The CDR3, as DNA: TGCGCCAGCAGCTTGGAGTCTAGCGGGTGGGTTGAGCAGTTCTTC.

This sequence joins TRBV18 and TRBJ1-1, with 11 bases that match TRBD1. The CDR3 spans 16 residues. V shed 6 bases and J 5 bases; nucleotides not matched to a gene: 11. Germline CDR1 and CDR2: KGHSH and LQKENI. The CDR3 reads CASSPGGQGVITEAFF. The DNA of the CDR3 is TGTGCCAGCTCCCCTGGGGGACAGGGGGTTATAACTGAAGCTTTCTTT.

The chain carries TRBV6-5 and TRBJ1-3, with D perhaps TRBD1 (6 bases). Germline assignment: CDR1 MNHEY and CDR2 SVGAGI. Trimming left V 5 bases short and J 8 bases short, with 13 bases between. The CDR3 totals 13 residues. The DNA of the CDR3 is TGTGCCAGCAGTCACAGGGAGGGATACACCATATATTTT. Protein: CASSHREGYTIYF.

The DNA of the CDR3 is TGTGCCAGCAGCCGGGGGGGACAGGGCTCAGATACGCAGTATTTT. Translated: CASSRGGQGSDTQYF. The chain carries TRBV5-4 and TRBJ2-3, with D perhaps matching TRBD1 (9 bases). The ends were cut back, 4 bases at V and 4 bases at J, with 16 bases in the middle. The length of the CDR3 is 15 residues. In germline, CDR1 is SGHNT, CDR2 YYREEE (reference sequence).

This chain links TRBV4-1 with TRBJ2-5, with 11 bases lining up with TRBD1. J was trimmed by 5 bases and V by 4 bases; bases with no gene match: 6. The CDR3 runs 15 residues. In germline, CDR1 is MGHRA, CDR2 YSYEKL. Written as DNA, the CDR3 is TGCGCCAGCAGCCGGTGGGACAGGGGGATGGAGACCCAGTACTTC. It yields the protein CASSRWDRGMETQYF.

The chain employs TRBV18 and TRBJ1-1; a possible D gene is TRBD1 (6 bases). This CDR3 is built from 15 residues. The ends were cut back, 6 bases at V and 4 bases at J, with 18 bases in the middle. Germline assignment: CDR1 KGHSH and CDR2 LQKENI. The CDR3 coding sequence is TGTGCCAGCTCTAGCGGGGGCCCCCAGACCACTGAAGCTTTCTTT. Amino acids: CASSSGGPQTTEAFF. Full variable domain (rest looked up from reference TRBV18 and TRBJ1-1): NAGVMQNPRHLVRRRGQEARLRCSPMKGHSHVYWYRQLPEEGLKFMVYLQKENIIDESGMPKERFSAEFPKEGPSILRIQQVVRGDSAAYFCASSSGGPQTTEAFFGQGTRLTVV.

CDR3 sequence: CAALGAGGRYGYTF. Here the CDR3 DNA reads TGTGCCGCCCTGGGGGCAGGGGGTAGGTATGGCTACACCTTC. This chain connects TRBV30 to TRBJ1-2; 7 bases are shared with TRBD1. Germline V CDR1 and CDR2: GTSNPN, SVGIG (reference sequence). The ends lost 8 bases at V and 5 bases at J; junction bases unmatched: 14. The CDR3 consists of 14 residues.

This chain links TRBV5-1 with TRBJ2-1, with 10 bases that match TRBD2. J gave up 6 bases and V 4 bases, and 4 bases lay outside the gene matches. CDR3 length: 14 residues. Germline assignment: CDR1 SGHRS and CDR2 YFSETQ. This CDR3 is CASSEGLAINEQFF. Here the CDR3 DNA reads TGCGCCAGCAGCGAGGGACTAGCGATCAATGAGCAGTTCTTC.

This chain connects TRBV29-1 to TRBJ1-2; no clear D. CDR3 length: 12 amino acids. V lost 3 bases, J lost 2 bases, and 7 bases lay in between. From germline, CDR1 is SQVTM and CDR2 ANQGSEA. The chain's CDR3 is CSVDTGNYGYTF. CDR3 DNA sequence: TGCAGCGTTGATACGGGGAACTATGGCTACACCTTC.

This chain links TRBV4-2 with TRBJ2-3, with TRBD2 matching 12 bases. This CDR3 comprises 19 residues. Trimming at V came to 0 bases and at J to 0 bases, leaving 7 bases not matched to a gene. Germline CDR1 LGHNA, CDR2 YNFKEQ. CDR3 residues: CASSQDRGLAGSSTDTQYF. CDR3 nucleotide sequence: TGTGCCAGCAGCCAAGATCGAGGACTAGCGGGGTCTAGCACAGATACGCAGTATTTT.

The chain has TRBV6-7 and TRBJ1-4, with D uncertain. TRBV6-7 qualifies as an ORF whose function is uncertain. This CDR3 is built from 18 residues. Trimming took 0 bases from V and 2 from J, leaving 16 bases between them. CDR3 nucleotides: TGTGCCAGCAGTTACTCGACTGCCCCCGGTGCGACTAATGAAAAACTGTTTTTT. Its translation: CASSYSTAPGATNEKLFF.